This TCR beta chain was profiled in a study of cytomegalovirus exposure and HLA in healthy donors. Study results and limitations: Later analysis placed DRB1 highest and HLA-C lowest in TCR association rates, which differed by HLA locus. The likely explanation for a cluster of highly shared sequence variants was sequencing artifact.

PCR primers comprised 60 Vbeta and 13 Jbeta primers. The assay was immunoSEQ multiplex PCR, and TCRdb's table has in-frame clones only and misses some. The profile shows roughly 65,000 clones, 68% of them singletons. CDR3 length equals 17 residues. On this clone: Its target is not known.

In nominal health when sampled, donors likely had unrecorded immune exposures nonetheless. Sequencing used PBMCs. The V call is TRBV21-1, the J call TRBJ2-7; TRBD2, as called in the table, went unchecked against the DNA. TRBV21-1 is marked as a pseudogene. This sequence originates from a man aged 40-50 years in good health and CMV-seropositive. The CDR3 region has the DNA TGTGCCAGCAGCAAAAAAAGGGGGAGGGACCCCACCTACGAGCAGTACTTC. Its protein is CASSKKRGRDPTYEQYF.